These T cell receptor beta chains were read from a single sample in a study of cytomegalovirus exposure and HLA in healthy donors. The repertoire was sequenced with immunoSEQ multiplex PCR; TCRdb's copy has only in-frame clones and lacks some. The data hold more than 150,000 clones, with around 81% observed a single time. Sequencing input: PBMCs. These receptors came from a woman aged 30 to 39 in good health and CMV-seronegative. The CDR3 runs from the conserved cysteine through the conserved F or W. Each record gives: J gene, clone size, V gene, D gene, CDR3 protein, CDR3 DNA. D genes are given only for firm matches. A row's size may be missing; if present it is once, few, many or a size class.

>TRBJ2-7|few|TRBV4-2|TRBD1
CASSPATGGVYEQYF
TGTGCCAGCAGCCCGGCCACAGGGGGAGTCTACGAGCAGTACTTC
>TRBJ2-1|-|TRBV27|TRBD2
CASSSGLAGVNEQFF
TGTGCCAGCAGTTCGGGACTAGCGGGGGTCAATGAGCAGTTCTTC
>TRBJ2-1|-|TRBV4-1|-
CASSQEPPLTLQGHNEQFF
TGCGCCAGCAGCCAAGAACCCCCCCTGACTCTCCAGGGGCACAATGAGCAGTTCTTC
>TRBJ2-7|-|TRBV19|TRBD1
CASSIVGTGAYEQYF
TGTGCCAGTAGTATTGTCGGGACAGGAGCCTACGAGCAGTACTTC
>TRBJ2-7|-|TRBV7-9|-
CASSAATGSVASYEQYF
TGTGCCAGCAGCGCCGCGACAGGTTCCGTCGCTTCCTACGAGCAGTACTTC
>TRBJ2-7|-|TRBV19|TRBD1
CASSMGQARSEQYF
TGTGCCAGTAGTATGGGACAGGCTAGGTCCGAGCAGTACTTC
>TRBJ1-6|-|TRBV7-9|-
CASSLVAGNSPLHF
TGTGCCAGCAGCTTAGTCGCAGGGAATTCACCCCTCCACTTT
>TRBJ1-1|-|TRBV4-3|-
CASSPTGNTEAFF
TGCGCCAGCAGCCCTACAGGGAACACTGAAGCTTTCTTT
>TRBJ2-5|-|TRBV28|-
CASSIDRQETQYF
TGTGCCAGCAGCATTGACAGGCAAGAGACCCAGTACTTC
>TRBJ2-1|-|TRBV9|TRBD2
CASSLRGGEQFF
TGTGCCAGCAGCCTTCGCGGGGGTGAGCAGTTCTTC
>TRBJ1-2|few|TRBV4-3|-
CASSQSTTPNYGYTF
TGCGCCAGCAGCCAATCGACAACTCCTAACTATGGCTACACCTTC
>TRBJ1-2|-|TRBV28|TRBD1
CASSPPTGAGYTF
TGTGCCAGCAGCCCCCCGACAGGGGCTGGCTACACCTTC
>TRBJ2-1|-|TRBV10-3|TRBD2
CAISDDSGRAYNEQFF
TGTGCCATCAGTGACGATAGCGGGAGGGCTTACAATGAGCAGTTCTTC
>TRBJ2-7|-|TRBV2|TRBD2
CASSFEGSGSYEQYF
TGTGCCAGCAGCTTTGAGGGTAGCGGGAGCTACGAGCAGTACTTC
>TRBJ2-3|-|TRBV18|-
CASSLQISSTDTQYF
TGTGCCAGCTCACTCCAGATATCTAGCACAGATACGCAGTATTTT
>TRBJ1-5|-|TRBV13|-
CASSLSPRQPQHF
TGTGCCAGCAGCTTGTCCCCCCGGCAGCCCCAGCATTTT
>TRBJ2-5|-|TRBV6-6|-
CASSSGETQYF
TGTGCCAGCAGTTCGGGGGAGACCCAGTACTTC
>TRBJ1-2|-|TRBV6-5|-
CASSYSSTSYGYTF
TGTGCCAGCAGTTACTCGTCCACTTCCTATGGCTACACCTTC
>TRBJ1-2|-|TRBV28|TRBD1
CASSLTGQGAYGYTF
TGTGCCAGCAGCCTCACGGGACAGGGCGCCTATGGCTACACCTTC
>TRBJ2-7|-|TRBV7-9|TRBD1
CASSSQQDRVFFDEQYF
TGTGCCAGCAGCTCACAACAGGACAGGGTTTTTTTCGACGAGCAGTACTTC
>TRBJ2-7|-|TRBV19|-
CASSTLSYSGEQYF
TGTGCCAGTAGTACCCTCTCATATTCCGGCGAGCAGTACTTC
>TRBJ1-1|-|TRBV6-6|-
CASSYSRGGRTEAFF
TGTGCCAGCAGTTACTCGAGAGGGGGTAGAACTGAAGCTTTCTTT
>TRBJ2-7|-|TRBV11-3|-
CASSPEFGGDEQYF
TGTGCCAGCAGCCCGGAATTTGGAGGGGACGAGCAGTACTTC
>TRBJ2-1|-|TRBV18|TRBD1
CASSPQGALDEQFF
TGTGCCAGCTCACCACAGGGGGCATTGGATGAGCAGTTCTTC
>TRBJ2-3|-|TRBV5-4|TRBD2
CASSLVVAGADTQYF
TGTGCCAGCAGCTTGGTGGTAGCGGGAGCAGATACGCAGTATTTT
>TRBJ2-7|-|TRBV6-1|TRBD1
CASSETGGSLEQYF
TGTGCCAGCAGTGAAACAGGGGGCTCGTTAGAGCAGTACTTC
>TRBJ1-1|-|TRBV7-6|-
CASSLAESTEAFF
TGTGCCAGCAGCTTAGCAGAGAGCACTGAAGCTTTCTTT
>TRBJ2-7|-|TRBV4-3|TRBD2
CASSQDLQRGGREQYF
TGCGCCAGCAGCCAAGATCTACAGCGGGGGGGACGGGAGCAGTACTTC
>TRBJ1-6|-|TRBV7-2|TRBD1
CASSLGDRGWGSPLHF
TGTGCCAGCAGCTTAGGGGACAGGGGGTGGGGATCACCCCTCCACTTT
>TRBJ2-1|-|TRBV27|-
CASRPTRTNNEQFF
TGTGCCAGCAGACCGACCAGGACTAACAATGAGCAGTTCTTC
>TRBJ2-1|once|TRBV30|TRBD2
CAWSKQPGLAGGVRFF
TGTGCCTGGAGTAAACAACCGGGACTAGCGGGAGGAGTTCGGTTCTTC
>TRBJ2-5|-|TRBV5-1|-
CASSRVTETQYF
TGCGCCAGCAGTCGGGTTACAGAGACCCAGTACTTC
>TRBJ2-1|many|TRBV11-3|TRBD1
CASSSGTGPNEQFF
TGTGCCAGCAGCTCCGGGACAGGGCCGAATGAGCAGTTCTTC
>TRBJ2-7|-|TRBV6-5|TRBD1
CASSPQGVSYEQYF
TGTGCCAGCAGTCCACAGGGGGTGTCGTACGAGCAGTACTTC
>TRBJ2-1|-|TRBV11-3|TRBD1
CASSLPGQGNEQFF
TGTGCCAGCAGCTTACCTGGACAGGGCAATGAGCAGTTCTTC
>TRBJ2-7|-|TRBV7-2|TRBD2
CASTSGGSEQYF
TGTGCCAGCACCTCGGGAGGGAGCGAGCAGTACTTC
>TRBJ1-5|once|TRBV28|-
CASSPSAASHQPQHF
TGTGCCAGCAGTCCCTCTGCGGCATCTCATCAGCCCCAGCATTTT
>TRBJ1-4|-|TRBV5-1|-
CASSPEGYEKLFF
TGCGCCAGCAGCCCGGAGGGATATGAAAAACTGTTTTTT
>TRBJ2-2|-|TRBV19|TRBD2
CASSKGTSFGELFF
TGTGCCAGTAGTAAGGGGACTAGCTTCGGGGAGCTGTTTTTT